This T cell receptor beta chain was obtained from a study of shared clonotypes between healthy human individuals. In the study overall: There were three CD4 naive, three CD4 memory, two CD8 naive and one CD8 memory plates per donor.

Germline V gene lookup returns CDR1 LNHDA and CDR2 SQIVND (reference sequence). V was pared by 6 bases and J by 0 bases, with 5 bases between. There are 13 residues in the CDR3. On this clone: Its antigen is as yet unknown.

In the authors' methods: Filtering of immunoSEQ junctional sequences could not match full-length read filtering. Assay used: immunoSEQ multiplex PCR; TCRdb lists only in-frame clones, some missing. V and J calls and clone size are those listed in that table; D and trimming were worked out from the DNA. Of about 2,500,000 clones detected, approximately 92% appear once; the ten largest clones hold about 0.13%. Study conclusions and caveats: How much donors shared clonotypes was expected to be affected by sequencing depth. Estimated richness values were generally larger in naive subsets than in memory subsets.

This sequence originates from a man aged 18-30 years in good health. The sample comprised naive CD4+ T cells sorted from blood. Subset described: CD45RA+ positively selected. This chain joins TRBV19 and TRBJ1-4, with D uncertain. The CDR3 loop reads CASRQSTNEKLFF. CDR3 nucleotides: TGTGCCAGTAGACAGTCAACTAATGAAAAACTGTTTTTT.